What follows are 9 T cell receptor beta chains derived from one specimen sequenced in a study of shared clonotypes between healthy human individuals. It was CD45RO-negative cells, positively selected for CCR7, that made up naive CD8 cells, with terminally differentiated effector memory CD45RA+ cells excluded. Produced via immunoSEQ multiplex PCR; TCRdb's table is partial and in-frame only. Of approximately 2,000,000 clones in the sample, roughly 95% were seen once. Sequenced sample: naive CD8+ T cells from PBMCs. The source is a man in his late teens or twenties in good health. Some clones in this sample may be carry-over from other donors' samples.

The chain carries TRBV11-2 and TRBJ2-1, with TRBD2 matching over 11 bases. This CDR3 has 13 amino acids. CDR1 and CDR2 from the germline V gene are SGHAT and FQNNGV. Trimming cost V 2 bases and J 9 bases; bases outside gene matches: 0. CDR3 nucleotides: TGTGCCAGCAGCTTACTAGCGGGAGGTGAGCAGTTCTTC. Its protein is CASSLLAGGEQFF.

This clone was seen once. The chain combines TRBV27 with TRBJ2-7; 9 bases fit TRBD1. The CDR3 totals 16 residues. After removal of 6 bases from V and 2 bases from J, the junction contained 11 bases not matched to a gene. CDR1 MNHEY and CDR2 SMNVEV come from the germline V gene (reference sequence). CDR3 region: CASRTLPGTGTYEQYF. DNA of the CDR3: TGTGCCAGCAGAACACTTCCCGGGACAGGGACCTACGAGCAGTACTTC.

The chain recombines TRBV27 with TRBJ2-1; 9 bases agree with TRBD2. Germline lookup yields CDR1 MNHEY and CDR2 SMNVEV (reference sequence). The CDR3 extends over 17 amino acids. Losses at the gene ends were 5 bases for V and 8 bases for J; bases not matched to a gene: 16. The CDR3 nucleotides are TGTGCCAGCAGTCCCTTCCCCTTAGCGGGAGAAAGGGATGAGCAGTTCTTC. Its protein product is CASSPFPLAGERDEQFF.

The CDR3 loop is CASSGPGGRTEAFF. The CDR3 DNA is TGTGCCAGCAGTGGGCCCGGGGGTAGGACTGAAGCTTTCTTT. V usage is TRBV6-1 and J usage is TRBJ1-1; D perhaps matches TRBD1 (5 bases). V was shortened by 4 bases and J by 5 bases, with 14 bases between the two germline ends. Per the germline V gene, CDR1 is MNHNS and CDR2 is SASEGT. CDR3 size: 14 residues.

The chain links TRBV28 to TRBJ2-1; TRBD1 is a possible D gene (6 bases). Germline V CDR1 and CDR2: MDHEN, SYDVKM. The CDR3 is 16 residues long. With 2 bases removed from V and 2 bases from J, the gap between germline ends came to 13 bases. In nucleotides, the CDR3 is TGTGCCAGCAGTTTAAGTCAGGGGAGCACCTACAATGAGCAGTTCTTC. Amino acids: CASSLSQGSTYNEQFF.

On this clone itself: The sample carries other DNA sequences with the same CDR3. The rearrangement links TRBV9 to TRBJ2-7; D is uncertain. The CDR3 covers 13 residues. Looked up from germline, CDR1 is SGDLS and CDR2 is YYNGEE. V was trimmed by 0 bases and J by 2 bases, leaving 6 bases between them. Written as DNA, the CDR3 is TGTGCCAGCAGCGTAGACCCCACCTACGAGCAGTACTTC. This sequence encodes CASSVDPTYEQYF.

The chain is built from TRBV27 and TRBJ2-7; 15 nucleotides agree with TRBD2. Unmatched junction bases numbered 14, after V lost 5 bases and J lost 6 bases. CDR1 and CDR2 (germline): MNHEY, SMNVEV (reference sequence). The length of the CDR3 is 18 residues. CDR3: CASSPRTSGRAYEGEQYF. The CDR3 DNA sequence: TGTGCCAGCAGTCCCCGGACTAGCGGGAGGGCCTATGAGGGCGAGCAGTACTTC.

This clone appeared a single time. This chain links TRBV4-2 with TRBJ2-5, with D uncertain. The CDR3 sequence is 14 residues long. CDR1 and CDR2 (germline): LGHNA, YNFKEQ. The ends were cut back, 7 bases at V and 2 bases at J, with 14 bases in the middle. CDR3 sequence reads: CASTPGVGQETQYF. CDR3 DNA: TGTGCCAGCACCCCCGGTGTTGGGCAAGAGACCCAGTACTTC.

The CDR3 nucleotides are TGTGCCTGGAGTGGTGGAGTCGGGGTCGGTGGCTACACCTTC. This translates into CAWSGGVGVGGYTF. V usage is TRBV30 and J usage is TRBJ1-2; D uncertain. Germline V lookup: CDR1 GTSNPN, CDR2 SVGIG (reference sequence). The CDR3 totals 14 residues. V was shortened by 1 base and J by 7 bases, with 16 bases between the two germline ends.